This T cell receptor (beta chain) was found in a study of T-cell memory formation after mild COVID-19. Study summary: For the most part, TCR clusters were specific to one donor.

A word on this clonotype: What it binds is not known.

Germline V gives CDR1 KGHDR, CDR2 SFDVKD. Between the trimmed V and J ends, which lost 0 bases and 8 bases, there was a span of 19 bases. This CDR3 contains 17 residues. Study results and limitations: Day 15 to 85 contracting clones showed balanced CD4/CD8; day 15 to 37 expanders favored CD4+.

TCRdb used MiXCR to reprocess the 5' RACE reads, holding one entry per CDR3 protein. Of 530,000 or so distinct CDR3 sequences in the sample, about 18% were seen once. This TCR was recovered from an adult woman who had mild COVID-19 (a few samples of this study predate the infection). Cell type and time point are not known. This chain joins TRBV24-1 and TRBJ2-1, with D possibly TRBD2 on 5 matching bases. The sequenced sample consisted of PBMCs or a T cell subset sorted from them (not recorded which). Here the CDR3 reads CATSDLPSRERRYEQFF. CDR3 coding DNA: TGTGCCACCAGTGATTTGCCATCGAGGGAACGGCGATATGAGCAGTTCTTC.